This is a list of T cell receptor beta chains from one sample in a study of blood T cell repertoires in COVID-19. Assay used: immunoSEQ multiplex PCR; TCRdb lists only in-frame clones, some missing. Among 250,000 or so clones listed, 85% to 90% were seen once. The sample taken for sequencing was PBMCs or T cells enriched from blood (not recorded which). These receptors were taken from a man between 40 and 49 years old who had recovered from COVID-19. The CDR3 runs from the conserved cysteine through the conserved F or W. D genes are given only for firm matches. A clone size is listed for some rows: how often the clone was seen (once, few, many), or a class if it is expanded.

d_call	v_call	j_call	clone_size	cdr3_aa	cdr3_nt
.	TRBV4-2	TRBJ2-1	.	CASSPGPQGHNEQFF	TGTGCCAGCAGCCCAGGGCCGCAGGGTCACAATGAGCAGTTCTTC
.	TRBV30	TRBJ1-1	.	CAWSVMNTEAFF	TGTGCCTGGAGTGTTATGAACACTGAAGCTTTCTTT
.	TRBV19	TRBJ2-1	.	CASSIELASYNEQFF	TGTGCCAGTAGTATCGAACTAGCTTCCTACAATGAGCAGTTCTTC
TRBD1	TRBV5-6	TRBJ2-1	once	CASSFLHRGDEQFF	TGTGCCAGCAGCTTTTTGCACAGGGGAGATGAGCAGTTCTTC
TRBD1	TRBV10-3	TRBJ1-1	.	CAISGGQGASEAFF	TGTGCCATCAGTGGGGGACAGGGGGCCTCTGAAGCTTTCTTT
.	TRBV5-6	TRBJ2-7	.	CASSRYQDYEQYF	TGTGCCAGCAGCCGCTACCAGGACTACGAGCAGTACTTC
.	TRBV18	TRBJ1-2	.	CASSPPGGVLLSYTF	TGTGCCAGCTCACCACCGGGGGGGGTCCTCTTAAGCTACACCTTC
.	TRBV2	TRBJ1-5	.	CASSRGSDQPQHF	TGTGCCAGCAGCAGGGGAAGCGATCAGCCCCAGCATTTT
.	TRBV12-1	TRBJ1-5	.	CASSLDSDNQPQHF	TGTGCCAGCAGCTTGGACAGCGATAATCAGCCCCAGCATTTT
.	TRBV30	TRBJ2-5	.	CAWNSLQGETQYF	TGTGCCTGGAACTCTTTACAGGGCGAGACCCAGTACTTC
.	TRBV14	TRBJ2-1	.	CASSHRYNEQFF	TGTGCCAGCAGCCACAGATACAATGAGCAGTTCTTC
.	TRBV6-5	TRBJ1-1	.	CASSYGQGTEAFF	TGTGCCAGCAGTTATGGTCAGGGGACTGAAGCTTTCTTT
.	TRBV6-5	TRBJ2-2	.	CASRGGGNSGELFF	TGTGCCAGCAGGGGTGGGGGGAATAGCGGGGAGCTGTTTTTT
TRBD2	TRBV9	TRBJ2-5	.	CASSVDVSGGALKYF	TGTGCCAGCAGCGTAGACGTGAGCGGGGGGGCCCTTAAGTACTTC
TRBD1	TRBV14	TRBJ1-4	.	CASSQVRATGLFF	TGTGCCAGCAGCCAAGTTCGGGCGACAGGGCTATTTTTT
TRBD1	TRBV3-1/TRBV3-2	TRBJ2-7	.	CASSQEWTGLKYF	TGTGCCAGCAGCCAAGAATGGACAGGGCTTAAGTACTTC
.	TRBV28	TRBJ1-5	.	CASSPSTGDNQPQHF	TGTGCCAGCAGTCCCAGTACAGGAGACAATCAGCCCCAGCATTTT
.	TRBV19	TRBJ1-5	.	CASSQWNQPQHF	TGTGCCAGTAGTCAGTGGAATCAGCCCCAGCATTTT
.	TRBV9	TRBJ1-4	.	CASSVAGGNEKLFF	TGTGCCAGCAGCGTCGCGGGCGGTAATGAAAAACTGTTTTTT
.	TRBV9	TRBJ2-7	.	CASSVHSSSYEQYF	TGTGCCAGCAGCGTTCACTCGAGCTCCTACGAGCAGTACTTC